One and the same sample provided the 27 T cell receptor beta chains below, sequenced in a study of Ad26.COV2.S vaccination and SARS-CoV-2 variants. Regarding treatment: 15 to 20 received Ad26.COV2.S at low or high dose, single or two shots; a few received placebo; per-sample allocation not given. Collection of samples fell on day 63 after the first vaccine or placebo injection. Clones were read by immunoSEQ multiplex PCR, and TCRdb kept only the in-frame ones, dropping some. The sample holds some 640,000 clones, around 90% seen once. Sequencing used peripheral blood, obtained in a trial of Ad26.COV2.S vaccine versus placebo. The receptors come from a person between 18 and 59 years old who received the Ad26.COV2.S COVID-19 vaccine or a placebo.

J is TRBJ1-5 and V is TRBV12-3 or TRBV12-4; D is undetermined. Trimming cost V 1 base and J 4 bases, with 5 bases left between them. This CDR3 contains 13 residues. CDR3 region: CASSLGWNQPQHF. The DNA of the CDR3 is TGTGCCAGCAGTTTAGGGTGGAATCAGCCCCAGCATTTT.

The sample holds one count of this clone. This CDR3 is also generated by other DNA sequences in the sample. The chain recombines TRBV5-4 with TRBJ1-1; D uncertain. The V end lost 4 bases, the J end lost 1 base, and 11 bases lay between the germline ends. The CDR3 runs 14 residues. In germline, CDR1 is SGHNT, CDR2 YYREEE (reference sequence). The CDR3 nucleotides are TGTGCCAGCAGCCTCGTTACATCGAACACTGAAGCTTTCTTT. As protein: CASSLVTSNTEAFF.

The V and J genes are TRBV30 and TRBJ2-3; TRBD1 is a possible D gene (5 bases). V was shortened by 0 bases and J by 3 bases, with 13 bases between the two germline ends. Germline CDR1 GTSNPN, CDR2 SVGIG (reference sequence). The CDR3 has 15 residues. The CDR3 coding sequence is TGTGCCTGGAGTGTAGACAGAAAGGGAACAGATACGCAGTATTTT. Its translation is CAWSVDRKGTDTQYF.

This clone was picked up a small number of times. The gene calls are TRBV29-1 and TRBJ1-1; D is perhaps TRBD1 (6 bases). The CDR3 has 13 amino acids. With 3 bases removed from V and 5 bases from J, the gap between germline ends came to 13 bases. Germline values: CDR1 SQVTM, CDR2 ANQGSEA. The CDR3 nucleotides are TGCAGCGTTGATGGGGGGAGGGGGACTGAAGCTTTCTTT. Amino acid sequence: CSVDGGRGTEAFF.

Concerning this clone itself: Other DNA variants within this sample encode the same CDR3. The chain combines TRBV6-2 or TRBV6-3 with TRBJ1-5, with no clear D. The CDR3 sequence is 13 residues long. The germline CDR1 and CDR2 sequences are MNHEY and SVGEGT. Trimming pared 2 bases from V and 4 bases from J, leaving 6 bases between. The DNA of the CDR3 is TGTGCCAGCAGTTACACGAGTAATCAGCCCCAGCATTTT. Its protein product is CASSYTSNQPQHF.

The chain employs TRBV5-6 and TRBJ2-5; possible D gene TRBD1, 5 bases. The germline V gene encodes CDR1 SGHDT and CDR2 YYEEEE. The CDR3 runs 14 residues. Trimming removed 3 bases from V and 5 bases from J, with 14 bases in between. DNA for the CDR3: TGTGCCAGCAGCTCCCAGGGTGCACGGGAGACCCAGTACTTC. Translation gives CASSSQGARETQYF. Based on the CDR3 plus reference TRBV5-6 and TRBJ2-5, the full variable domain is DAGVTQSPTHLIKTRGQQVTLRCSPKSGHDTVSWYQQALGQGPQFIFQYYEEEERQRGNFPDRFSGHQFPNYSSELNVNALLLGDSALYLCASSSQGARETQYFGPGTRLLVL.

The rearrangement uses TRBV4-2 and TRBJ2-2, with D perhaps TRBD1 or TRBD2 (5 bases each). Germline assignment: CDR1 LGHNA and CDR2 YNFKEQ. This CDR3 is built from 14 residues. Trimming removed 2 bases at V and 7 bases at J, with 11 bases between. CDR3 sequence reads: CASSQQGDIGELFF. The CDR3 DNA is TGTGCCAGCAGCCAACAGGGAGACATCGGGGAGCTGTTTTTT.

The chain uses TRBV11-2 and TRBJ2-3, with 7 positions matching TRBD2. After removal of 3 bases from V and 5 bases from J, the junction contained 2 bases not matched to a gene. CDR1 and CDR2 from the germline V gene are SGHAT and FQNNGV. The CDR3 is 13 amino acids. DNA for the CDR3: TGTGCCAGCAGCTTCGAGCGGGGAGATACGCAGTATTTT. As protein: CASSFERGDTQYF.

Remarks on this clone: Additional DNA sequences in this sample encode the identical CDR3. This sequence joins TRBV4-2 and TRBJ1-2; D is possibly TRBD1 (5 bases). With 2 bases removed from V and 4 bases from J, the gap between germline ends came to 8 bases. This CDR3 is built from 13 residues. The germline gives CDR1 LGHNA, CDR2 YNFKEQ. The CDR3 region is CASSQRGSYGYTF. In nucleotides, the CDR3 is TGTGCCAGCAGCCAAAGGGGCTCCTATGGCTACACCTTC.

V usage is TRBV7-9 and J usage is TRBJ1-1; no firm D call. This CDR3 spans 14 amino acids. Per the germline V gene, CDR1 is SEHNR and CDR2 is FQNEAQ (reference sequence). Trimming took 5 bases from V and 3 from J, leaving 13 bases between them. The CDR3 DNA reads TGTGCCAGCAGCCGAGGAACTTTTGACACTGAAGCTTTCTTT. Its protein product is CASSRGTFDTEAFF.

The chain combines TRBV3-1 (or the pseudogene TRBV3-2) with TRBJ2-3; TRBD2 might be the D (7 bases). The germline V gene has CDR1 LGHDT and CDR2 YNNKEL (reference sequence). The CDR3 spans 17 residues. V was pared by 0 bases and J by 4 bases, with 17 bases between. CDR3 bases: TGTGCCAGCAGCCAAGATAGGGGGACTATCCGTGCAGATACGCAGTATTTT. Protein: CASSQDRGTIRADTQYF.

V and J are TRBV6-5 and TRBJ2-5; 8 bases fit TRBD2. Germline V lookup: CDR1 MNHEY, CDR2 SVGAGI. The CDR3 covers 14 residues. V dropped 7 bases and J dropped 1; count of bases not matched to a gene: 5. The CDR3 bases are TGTGCCAGCATCGCTAGCGGGCCCCAAGAGACCCAGTACTTC. It specifies CASIASGPQETQYF.

The chain couples TRBV11-2 to TRBJ1-2; TRBD1 agrees at 8 bases. The CDR3 length is 14 residues. J lost 8 bases, V lost 1 base, and 6 bases had no gene match. CDR1 and CDR2 (germline): SGHAT, FQNNGV. For the CDR3, the DNA is TGTGCCAGCAGCTTAGGGCAGGGGGCAGGAGGCTACACCTTC. Protein sequence: CASSLGQGAGGYTF.

The chain couples TRBV7-6 to TRBJ2-5; TRBD2 agrees at 8 bases. In germline, CDR1 is SGHVS, CDR2 FNYEAQ. CDR3 length: 17 residues. The V segment lost 5 bases and the J segment 4 bases; nucleotides outside the gene matches: 15. CDR3 sequence: CASSPFSMAGGTETQYF. The CDR3 nucleotides are TGTGCCAGCAGCCCCTTTTCGATGGCGGGAGGTACAGAGACCCAGTACTTC. Looking up the rest from reference TRBV7-6 and TRBJ2-5 gives the full variable domain: GAGVSQSPRYKVTKRGQDVALRCDPISGHVSLYWYRQALGQGPEFLTYFNYEAQQDKSGLPNDRFSAERPEGSISTLTIQRTEQRDSAMYRCASSPFSMAGGTETQYFGPGTRLLVL.

The table lists this clone with a count of one. The chain uses TRBV14 and TRBJ1-3, with D hard to call. Germline CDR1 is SGHDN and CDR2 is FVKESK. This CDR3 has 12 amino acids. V was trimmed by 5 bases and J by 3 bases, leaving 5 bases between them. In DNA, the CDR3 is TGTGCCAGCAGCGCCAATGGAAACACCATATATTTT. Its protein product is CASSANGNTIYF.

The chain carries TRBV9 and TRBJ2-3; 10 nucleotides agree with TRBD2. The ends lost 4 bases at V and 1 base at J; junction bases unmatched: 3. The CDR3 has 15 amino acids. In germline, CDR1 is SGDLS, CDR2 YYNGEE. CDR3 bases: TGTGCCAGCAGCTTGAGCGGGGGGGGCACAGATACGCAGTATTTT. Translating gives CASSLSGGGTDTQYF.

The chain has TRBV19 and TRBJ2-2; D could derive from TRBD1 or TRBD2 (5 bases each). The CDR3 is 14 amino acids. The V end lost 7 bases, the J end lost 6 bases, and 15 bases lay between the germline ends. CDR1 is LNHDA and CDR2 is SQIVND in the germline V gene (reference sequence). CDR3 in DNA: TGTGCCAGTACCAAGACCGGGACGGCCGGGGAGCTGTTTTTT. It specifies CASTKTGTAGELFF.

The CDR3 nucleotides read TGTGCCAGCAGCTTAGACACACCCGTCGACGAGCAGTACTTC. It encodes CASSLDTPVDEQYF. The chain employs TRBV7-2 and TRBJ2-7, with D hard to call. This CDR3 contains 14 residues. With 1 base removed from V and 5 bases from J, the gap between germline ends came to 12 bases. Per germline, CDR1 SGHTA and CDR2 FQGNSA.

Notes on this clone: Other DNA sequences from this sample encode an identical CDR3 as well. The chain couples TRBV27 to TRBJ2-7, with D unclear. The germline V and J ends were trimmed by 4 bases and 4 bases, with 5 bases remaining between them. The CDR3 contains 11 residues. CDR1 is MNHEY, CDR2 SMNVEV, per germline (reference sequence). CDR3 nucleotides: TGTGCCAGCAGTTCGAGTTACGAGCAGTACTTC. Protein: CASSSSYEQYF.

V is TRBV4-1 and J is TRBJ1-1; the D is unclear. Germline lookup yields CDR1 MGHRA and CDR2 YSYEKL. The ends were cut back, 7 bases at V and 0 bases at J, with 9 bases in the middle. The CDR3 totals 13 residues. DNA for the CDR3: TGCGCCAGCACCCTAGGATTGAACACTGAAGCTTTCTTT. Protein product: CASTLGLNTEAFF.

CDR3 coding DNA: TGCGCCAGCCTACCGGGACTATACACCGGGGAGCTGTTTTTT. Translating gives CASLPGLYTGELFF. This chain links TRBV5-1 with TRBJ2-2; 7 bases are a match to TRBD2. J lost 3 bases, V lost 7 bases, and 6 bases had no gene match. The CDR3 runs to 14 residues. CDR1 is SGHRS and CDR2 is YFSETQ in the germline V gene.

The rearrangement links TRBV7-2 to TRBJ2-7; D may match TRBD1 or TRBD2 (5 bases each). Trimming stripped 1 base from V and 0 bases from J, with 7 bases between. Germline CDR1 reads SGHTA; CDR2 reads FQGNSA. The CDR3 loop spans 14 amino acids. Here the CDR3 reads CASSLGGFSYEQYF. The CDR3 DNA reads TGTGCCAGCAGCTTAGGGGGGTTCTCCTACGAGCAGTACTTC.

This clone occurred once. The V gene is TRBV7-2, the J gene TRBJ1-1, with 10 bases identical to TRBD1. The CDR3 loop spans 15 amino acids. In germline, CDR1 is SGHTA, CDR2 FQGNSA. The V gene end was trimmed by 4 bases and the J gene end by 7 bases; junction bases not matched to a gene: 9. CDR3 sequence reads: CASSSIPGQGIEAFF. In DNA, the CDR3 is TGTGCCAGCAGCTCCATTCCGGGACAGGGGATTGAAGCTTTCTTT.

The chain has TRBV2 and TRBJ1-1; D call uncertain. Germline V gives CDR1 SNHLY, CDR2 FYNNEI. The CDR3 has 13 amino acids. V shed 6 bases and J shed 4 bases, with 12 bases lying between them. CDR3 DNA: TGTGCCAGCAGGCTGGGCCTCAGCACTGAAGCTTTCTTT. Translated, it gives CASRLGLSTEAFF.

The chain is built from TRBV19 and TRBJ1-5; D uncertain. The germline V gene has CDR1 LNHDA and CDR2 SQIVND (reference sequence). V lost 8 bases and J 0 bases, leaving 11 bases between the germline ends. This CDR3 spans 14 amino acids. The CDR3 region is CASRAGFSNQPQHF. The CDR3 DNA is TGTGCCAGTCGGGCCGGCTTTAGCAATCAGCCCCAGCATTTT.

J is TRBJ2-7 and V is TRBV5-1, with D maybe TRBD2 (5 bases). CDR1 and CDR2 (germline): SGHRS, YFSETQ. Trimming pared 0 bases from V and 2 bases from J, leaving 12 bases between. The CDR3 runs to 15 residues. The CDR3 DNA sequence: TGCGCCAGCAGCTTGGAGGCTAGCCTAACCTACGAGCAGTACTTC. Translation: CASSLEASLTYEQYF.

The count of this clone is one. The V call is TRBV4-2, the J call TRBJ1-5, with D maybe TRBD1 (6 bases). The germline CDR1 and CDR2 sequences are LGHNA and YNFKEQ. The CDR3 contains 18 residues. Trimming pared 1 base from V and 0 bases from J, leaving 16 bases between. CDR3 nucleotides: TGTGCCAGCAGCCAAGTTGGGGGGGCAGGGCCTAGCAATCAGCCCCAGCATTTT. This gives the protein CASSQVGGAGPSNQPQHF.